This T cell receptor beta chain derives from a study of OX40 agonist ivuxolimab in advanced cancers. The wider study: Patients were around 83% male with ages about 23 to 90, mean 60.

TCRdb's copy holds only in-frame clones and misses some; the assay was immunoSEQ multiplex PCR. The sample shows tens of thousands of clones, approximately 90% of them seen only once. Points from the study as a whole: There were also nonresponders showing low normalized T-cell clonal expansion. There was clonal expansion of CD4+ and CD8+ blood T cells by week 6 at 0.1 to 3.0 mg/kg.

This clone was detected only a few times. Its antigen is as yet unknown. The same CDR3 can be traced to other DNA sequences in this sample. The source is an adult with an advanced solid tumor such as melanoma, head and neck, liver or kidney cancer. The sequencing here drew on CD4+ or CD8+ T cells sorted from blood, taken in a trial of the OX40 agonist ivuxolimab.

This chain's CDR3 is CASSSGATYEQYF. The CDR3, as DNA: TGTGCCAGCAGTTCAGGAGCGACCTACGAGCAGTACTTC. The rearrangement joins TRBV27 to TRBJ2-7; D uncertain. Germline-derived CDR1 and CDR2 are MNHEY and SMNVEV (reference sequence). The CDR3 totals 13 residues. V lost 4 bases and J 2 bases, leaving 9 bases between the germline ends.